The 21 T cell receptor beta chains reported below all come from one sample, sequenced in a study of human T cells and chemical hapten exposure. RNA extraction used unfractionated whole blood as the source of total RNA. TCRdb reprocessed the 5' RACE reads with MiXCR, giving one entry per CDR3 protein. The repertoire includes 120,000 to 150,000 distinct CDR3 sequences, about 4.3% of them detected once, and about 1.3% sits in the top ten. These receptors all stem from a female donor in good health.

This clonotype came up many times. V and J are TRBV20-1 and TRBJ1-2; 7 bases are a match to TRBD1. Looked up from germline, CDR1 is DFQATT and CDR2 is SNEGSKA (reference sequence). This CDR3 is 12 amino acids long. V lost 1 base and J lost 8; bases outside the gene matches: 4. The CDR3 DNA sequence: TGCAGTGCTAGAGTTCAGGGGGGAGGCTACACCTTC. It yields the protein CSARVQGGGYTF.

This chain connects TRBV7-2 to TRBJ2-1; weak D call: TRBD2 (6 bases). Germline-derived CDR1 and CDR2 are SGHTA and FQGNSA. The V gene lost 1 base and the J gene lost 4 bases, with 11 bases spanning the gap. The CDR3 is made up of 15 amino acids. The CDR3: CASSLGRGFYNEQFF. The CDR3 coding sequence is TGTGCCAGCAGCTTAGGGCGGGGATTTTACAATGAGCAGTTCTTC.

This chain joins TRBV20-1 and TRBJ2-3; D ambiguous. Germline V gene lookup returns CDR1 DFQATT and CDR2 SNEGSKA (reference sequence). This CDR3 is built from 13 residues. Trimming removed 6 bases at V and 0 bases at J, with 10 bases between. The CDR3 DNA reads TGCAGTGCCCCAAAAAGCAGCACAGATACGCAGTATTTT. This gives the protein CSAPKSSTDTQYF.

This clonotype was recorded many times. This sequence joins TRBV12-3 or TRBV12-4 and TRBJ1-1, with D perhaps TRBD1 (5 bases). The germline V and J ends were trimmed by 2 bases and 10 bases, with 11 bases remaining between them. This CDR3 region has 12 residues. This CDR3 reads CASSLQGLGAFF. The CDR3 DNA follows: TGTGCCAGCAGTTTACAGGGTTTGGGAGCTTTCTTT.

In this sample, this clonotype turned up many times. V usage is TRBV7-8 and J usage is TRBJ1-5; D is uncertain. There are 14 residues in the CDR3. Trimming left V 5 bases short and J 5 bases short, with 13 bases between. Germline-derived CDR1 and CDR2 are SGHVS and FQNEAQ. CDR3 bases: TGTGCCAGCAGCCCAAATGAAGGGCATCAGCCCCAGCATTTT. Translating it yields CASSPNEGHQPQHF.

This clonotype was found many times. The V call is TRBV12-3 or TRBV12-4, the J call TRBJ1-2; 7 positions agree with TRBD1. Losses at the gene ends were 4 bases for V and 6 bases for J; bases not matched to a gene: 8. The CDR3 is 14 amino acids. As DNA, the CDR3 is TGTGCCAGCAGTTCAACCGACAGGGTGGATGGCTACACCTTC. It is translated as CASSSTDRVDGYTF.

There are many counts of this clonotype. CDR3 sequence (DNA): TGCAGTGCTAGTCTAATCTACAATGAGCAGTTCTTC. As protein: CSASLIYNEQFF. The chain recombines TRBV20-1 with TRBJ2-1; no reliable D call. Germline lookup yields CDR1 DFQATT and CDR2 SNEGSKA (reference sequence). With 3 bases removed from V and 3 bases from J, the gap between germline ends came to 6 bases. The length of the CDR3 is 12 residues.

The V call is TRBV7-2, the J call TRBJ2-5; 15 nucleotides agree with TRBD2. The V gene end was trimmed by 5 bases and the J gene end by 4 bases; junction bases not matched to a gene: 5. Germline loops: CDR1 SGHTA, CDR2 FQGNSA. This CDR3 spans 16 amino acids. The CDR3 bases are TGTGCCAGCAGCGCCAGGACTAGCGGGGGGGGAGAGACCCAGTACTTC. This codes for CASSARTSGGGETQYF.

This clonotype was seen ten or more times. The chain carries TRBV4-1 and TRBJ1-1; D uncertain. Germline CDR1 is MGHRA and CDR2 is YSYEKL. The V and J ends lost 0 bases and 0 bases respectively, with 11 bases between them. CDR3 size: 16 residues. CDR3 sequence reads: CASSQDWADLNTEAFF. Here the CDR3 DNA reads TGCGCCAGCAGCCAAGATTGGGCTGACTTGAACACTGAAGCTTTCTTT.

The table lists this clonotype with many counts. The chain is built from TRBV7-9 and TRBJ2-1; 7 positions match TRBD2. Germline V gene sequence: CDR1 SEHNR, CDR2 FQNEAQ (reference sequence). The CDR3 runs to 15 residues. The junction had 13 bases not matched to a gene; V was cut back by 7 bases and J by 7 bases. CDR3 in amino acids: CASIVGGVVGNEQFF. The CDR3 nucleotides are TGTGCCAGCATCGTTGGGGGGGTCGTAGGGAATGAGCAGTTCTTC.

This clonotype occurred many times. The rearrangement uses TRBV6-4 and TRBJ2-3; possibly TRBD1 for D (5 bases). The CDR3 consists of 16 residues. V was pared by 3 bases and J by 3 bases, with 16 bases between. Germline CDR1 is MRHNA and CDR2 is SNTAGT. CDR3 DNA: TGTGCCAGCAGTGATCTTGCCGACAGTAGTACAGATACGCAGTATTTT. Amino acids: CASSDLADSSTDTQYF.

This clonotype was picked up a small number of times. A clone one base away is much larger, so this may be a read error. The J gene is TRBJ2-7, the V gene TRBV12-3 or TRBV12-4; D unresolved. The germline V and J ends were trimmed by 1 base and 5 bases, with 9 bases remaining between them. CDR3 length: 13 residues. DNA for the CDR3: TGTGCCAGCAGTTTAGACGGCCCCGACGAGCAGTACTTC. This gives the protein CASSLDGPDEQYF.

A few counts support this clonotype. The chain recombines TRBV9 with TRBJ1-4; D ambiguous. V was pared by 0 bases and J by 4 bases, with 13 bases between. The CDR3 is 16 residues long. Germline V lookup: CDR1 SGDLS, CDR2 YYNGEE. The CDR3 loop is CASSVADRRINEKLFF. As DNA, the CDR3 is TGTGCCAGCAGCGTAGCCGACCGGCGGATTAATGAAAAACTGTTTTTT.

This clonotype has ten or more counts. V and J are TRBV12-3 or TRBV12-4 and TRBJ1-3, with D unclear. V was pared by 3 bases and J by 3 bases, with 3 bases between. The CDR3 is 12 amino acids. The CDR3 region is CASSFNGNTIYF. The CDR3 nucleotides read TGTGCCAGCAGTTTCAATGGAAACACCATATATTTT.

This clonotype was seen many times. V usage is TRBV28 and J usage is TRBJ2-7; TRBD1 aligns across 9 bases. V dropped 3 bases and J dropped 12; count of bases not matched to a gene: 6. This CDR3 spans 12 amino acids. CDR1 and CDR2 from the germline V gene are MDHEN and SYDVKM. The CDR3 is CASSFLDRGAYF. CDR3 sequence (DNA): TGTGCCAGCAGTTTCTTGGACAGGGGAGCGTACTTC. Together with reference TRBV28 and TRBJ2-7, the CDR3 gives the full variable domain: DVKVTQSSRYLVKRTGEKVFLECVQDMDHENMFWYRQDPGLGLRLIYFSYDVKMKEKGDIPEGYSVSREKKERFSLILESASTNQTSMYLCASSFLDRGAYFGPGTRLTVT.

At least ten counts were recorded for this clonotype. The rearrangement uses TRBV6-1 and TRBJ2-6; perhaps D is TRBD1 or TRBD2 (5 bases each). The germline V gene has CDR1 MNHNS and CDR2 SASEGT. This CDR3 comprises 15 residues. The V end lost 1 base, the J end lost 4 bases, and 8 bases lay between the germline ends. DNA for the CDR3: TGTGCCAGCAGTGAAGAACGGGGCGGGGCCAACGTCCTGACTTTC. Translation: CASSEERGGANVLTF.

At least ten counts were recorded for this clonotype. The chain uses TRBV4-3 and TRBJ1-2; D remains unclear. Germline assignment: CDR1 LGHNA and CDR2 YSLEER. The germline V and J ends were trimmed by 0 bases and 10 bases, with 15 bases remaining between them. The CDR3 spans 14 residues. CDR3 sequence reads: CASSQDIRTGNYTF. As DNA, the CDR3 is TGCGCCAGCAGCCAAGATATAAGGACGGGTAACTACACCTTC.

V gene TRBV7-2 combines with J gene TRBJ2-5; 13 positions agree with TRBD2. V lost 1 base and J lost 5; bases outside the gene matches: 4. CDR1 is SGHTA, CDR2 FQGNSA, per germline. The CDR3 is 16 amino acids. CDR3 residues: CASSLGGLAGMETQYF. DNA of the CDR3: TGTGCCAGCAGCTTAGGGGGACTAGCGGGGATGGAGACCCAGTACTTC.

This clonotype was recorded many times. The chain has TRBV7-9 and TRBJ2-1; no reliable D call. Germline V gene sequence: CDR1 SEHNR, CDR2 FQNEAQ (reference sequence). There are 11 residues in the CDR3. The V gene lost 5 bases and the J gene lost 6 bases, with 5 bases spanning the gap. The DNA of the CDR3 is TGTGCCAGCAGCCCCACCAATGAGCAGTTCTTC. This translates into CASSPTNEQFF.

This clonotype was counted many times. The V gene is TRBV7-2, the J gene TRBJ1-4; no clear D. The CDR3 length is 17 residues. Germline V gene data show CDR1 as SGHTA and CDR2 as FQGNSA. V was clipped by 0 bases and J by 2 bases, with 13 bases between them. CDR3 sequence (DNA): TGTGCCAGCAGCTTAGCGGCAATCCCCCGTACTAATGAAAAACTGTTTTTT. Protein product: CASSLAAIPRTNEKLFF. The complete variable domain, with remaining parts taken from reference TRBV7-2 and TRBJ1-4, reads GAGVSQSPSNKVTEKGKDVELRCDPISGHTALYWYRQSLGQGLEFLIYFQGNSAPDKSGLPSDRFSAERTGGSVSTLTIQRTQQEDSAVYLCASSLAAIPRTNEKLFFGSGTQLSVL.

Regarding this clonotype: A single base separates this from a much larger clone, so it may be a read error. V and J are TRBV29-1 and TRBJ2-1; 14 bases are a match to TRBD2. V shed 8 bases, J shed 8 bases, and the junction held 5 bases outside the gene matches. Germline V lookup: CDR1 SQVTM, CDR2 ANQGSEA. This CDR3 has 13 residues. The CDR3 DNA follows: TGCAGCATCGGGACTAGCGGGGGCGATGAGCAGTTCTTC. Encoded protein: CSIGTSGGDEQFF.